A single sample gave rise to the 11 T cell receptor beta chains below, sequenced in a study of blood T cell repertoires in COVID-19. This table comes from immunoSEQ multiplex PCR, and its TCRdb copy is limited to in-frame clones, with some not included. Among 200,000 or so clones, 80% to 90% were seen once, and the ten largest hold about a fifth. Sequencing was carried out using peripheral blood. The origin of the receptors is a human donor in a cohort sampled during active COVID-19.

The chain couples TRBV5-4 to TRBJ2-3; TRBD1 aligns across 7 bases. CDR3 length equals 13 residues. With V trimmed by 5 bases and J by 6 bases, 6 bases remained unmatched. Germline CDR1 reads SGHNT; CDR2 reads YYREEE (reference sequence). The CDR3 spells CASRPTGADTQYF. CDR3 nucleotide sequence: TGTGCCAGCAGACCCACAGGGGCGGATACGCAGTATTTT.

The chain combines TRBV5-1 with TRBJ1-4; TRBD1 aligns across 7 bases. CDR1 is SGHRS and CDR2 is YFSETQ in the germline V gene. V lost 7 bases to trimming and J lost 5 bases; unmatched junction nucleotides: 5. The CDR3 runs 13 residues. The CDR3 nucleotides are TGCGCCAGCTCAGACAGGGTGAATGAAAAACTGTTTTTT. This translates into CASSDRVNEKLFF.

The V and J genes are TRBV5-1 and TRBJ2-5; TRBD2 matches 10 bases. J gave up 2 bases and V 4 bases, and 2 bases lay outside the gene matches. Germline CDR1 SGHRS, CDR2 YFSETQ. The CDR3 consists of 14 residues. The CDR3 loop reads CASSLSGRQETQYF. The DNA for the CDR3 is TGCGCCAGCAGCCTTAGCGGGAGGCAAGAGACCCAGTACTTC.

The chain uses TRBV28 and TRBJ2-2, with 8 nucleotides matching TRBD1. The CDR3 has 16 amino acids. From germline, CDR1 is MDHEN and CDR2 SYDVKM. The J segment lost 5 bases and the V segment lost 6 bases, leaving 11 bases of the junction unmatched. The CDR3 nucleotides read TGTGCCAGCAGGACAAGGACAGGGAGAACGACCGGGGAGCTGTTTTTT. Its translation is CASRTRTGRTTGELFF.

This sequence joins TRBV18 and TRBJ2-7, with 7 bases that match TRBD1. Per germline, CDR1 KGHSH and CDR2 LQKENI. This CDR3 is built from 14 residues. V trimming: 5 bases; J trimming: 7 bases; junction bases outside the gene matches: 11. The CDR3 coding sequence is TGTGCCAGCTCAGAGGACAGGCTTACGTGGGAGCAGTACTTC. Its translation: CASSEDRLTWEQYF.

The genes are TRBV5-1 and TRBJ2-1, with 9 bases fitting TRBD1. Germline V gene data show CDR1 as SGHRS and CDR2 as YFSETQ. The V segment lost 2 bases and the J segment 2 bases; nucleotides outside the gene matches: 5. This CDR3 spans 16 amino acids. The CDR3 sequence: CASSFMGQGTYNEQFF. Here the CDR3 DNA reads TGCGCCAGCAGCTTCATGGGACAGGGAACCTACAATGAGCAGTTCTTC.

This clone has just a few counts. This rearrangement joins TRBV19 to TRBJ1-5; D may be TRBD1 (5 bases). Germline-derived CDR1 and CDR2 are LNHDA and SQIVND (reference sequence). The CDR3 spans 16 residues. The V end was cut by 6 bases, the J end by 4 bases, with 19 bases between. The CDR3 reads CASSTQHRSGNQPQHF. Written as DNA, the CDR3 is TGTGCCAGTAGCACTCAGCACAGGTCCGGGAATCAGCCCCAGCATTTT.

This clone occurred once. The CDR3 nucleotides are TGTGCCAGCAGCGTGCCGGCCGGGGAGCTGTTTTTT. This sequence encodes CASSVPAGELFF. V is TRBV5-6 and J is TRBJ2-2, with unresolved D. This CDR3 region has 12 residues. The ends were cut back, 4 bases at V and 6 bases at J, with 7 bases in the middle. Germline V gene lookup returns CDR1 SGHDT and CDR2 YYEEEE.

The CDR3 DNA is TGCAGCGTGAGGCTCATCTCCTACAATGAGCAGTTCTTC. Encoded protein: CSVRLISYNEQFF. The J gene is TRBJ2-1, the V gene TRBV29-1; D is ambiguous. The CDR3 totals 13 residues. The V gene lost 6 bases and the J gene lost 0 bases, with 9 bases spanning the gap. In germline, CDR1 is SQVTM, CDR2 ANQGSEA.

The chain uses TRBV5-1 and TRBJ1-2; 7 bases map to TRBD1. The length of the CDR3 is 16 residues. After removal of 2 bases from V and 7 bases from J, the junction contained 14 bases not matched to a gene. Germline CDR1 SGHRS, CDR2 YFSETQ. CDR3 DNA sequence: TGCGCCAGCAGCTTACACCATGAGACAGGGTTGGGTGGCTACACCTTC. Translating gives CASSLHHETGLGGYTF.

The chain recombines TRBV25-1 with TRBJ1-5; possible D gene TRBD1, 5 bases. The CDR3 is 14 residues long. The V gene's germline CDR1 is MGHDK and CDR2 SYGVNS. The ends were cut back, 6 bases at V and 2 bases at J, with 11 bases in the middle. The CDR3 region has the DNA TGTGCCAGCAGCCCTAAGGGGCGCAATCAGCCCCAGCATTTT. The encoded protein is CASSPKGRNQPQHF.